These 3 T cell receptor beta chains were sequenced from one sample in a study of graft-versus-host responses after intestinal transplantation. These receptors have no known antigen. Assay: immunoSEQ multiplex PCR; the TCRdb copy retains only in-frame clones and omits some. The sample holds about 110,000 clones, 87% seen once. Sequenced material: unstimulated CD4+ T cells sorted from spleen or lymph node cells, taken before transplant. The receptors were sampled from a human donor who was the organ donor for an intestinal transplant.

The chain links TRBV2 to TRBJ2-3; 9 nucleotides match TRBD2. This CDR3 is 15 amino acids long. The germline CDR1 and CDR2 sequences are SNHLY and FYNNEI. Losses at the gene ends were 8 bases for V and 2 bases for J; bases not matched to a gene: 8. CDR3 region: CASCTGLAATDTQYF. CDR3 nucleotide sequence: TGTGCCAGCTGTACGGGACTAGCCGCCACAGATACGCAGTATTTT. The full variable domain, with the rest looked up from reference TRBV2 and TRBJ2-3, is EPEVTQTPSHQVTQMGQEVILRCVPISNHLYFYWYRQILGQKVEFLVSFYNNEISEKSEIFDDQFSVERPDGSNFTLKIRSTKLEDSAMYFCASCTGLAATDTQYFGPGTRLTVL.

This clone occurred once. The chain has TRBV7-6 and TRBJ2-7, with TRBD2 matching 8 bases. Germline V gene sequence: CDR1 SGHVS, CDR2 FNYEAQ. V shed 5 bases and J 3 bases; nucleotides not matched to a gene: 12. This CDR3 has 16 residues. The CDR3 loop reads CASSKIPGGLGYEQYF. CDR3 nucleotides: TGTGCCAGCAGCAAAATCCCGGGGGGGCTAGGCTACGAGCAGTACTTC.

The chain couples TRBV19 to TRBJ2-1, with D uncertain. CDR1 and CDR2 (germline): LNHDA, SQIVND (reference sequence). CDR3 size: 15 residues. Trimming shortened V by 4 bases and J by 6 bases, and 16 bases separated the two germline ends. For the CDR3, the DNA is TGTGCCAGTAGTACAACTTCGGTGGCTCGCAATGAGCAGTTCTTC. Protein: CASSTTSVARNEQFF.